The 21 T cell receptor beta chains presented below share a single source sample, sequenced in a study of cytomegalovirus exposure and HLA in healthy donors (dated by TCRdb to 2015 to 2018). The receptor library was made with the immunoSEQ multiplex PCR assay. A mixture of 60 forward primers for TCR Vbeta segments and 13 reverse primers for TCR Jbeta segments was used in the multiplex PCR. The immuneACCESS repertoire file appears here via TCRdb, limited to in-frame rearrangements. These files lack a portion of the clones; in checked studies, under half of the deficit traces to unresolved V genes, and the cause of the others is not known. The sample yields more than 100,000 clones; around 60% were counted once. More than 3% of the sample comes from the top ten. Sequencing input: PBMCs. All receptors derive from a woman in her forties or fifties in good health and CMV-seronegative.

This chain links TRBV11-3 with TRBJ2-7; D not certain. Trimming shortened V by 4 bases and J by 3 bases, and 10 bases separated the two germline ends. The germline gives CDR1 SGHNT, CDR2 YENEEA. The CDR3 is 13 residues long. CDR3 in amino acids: CASSSAVNYEQYF. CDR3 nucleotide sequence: TGTGCCAGCAGCTCGGCGGTTAACTACGAGCAGTACTTC.

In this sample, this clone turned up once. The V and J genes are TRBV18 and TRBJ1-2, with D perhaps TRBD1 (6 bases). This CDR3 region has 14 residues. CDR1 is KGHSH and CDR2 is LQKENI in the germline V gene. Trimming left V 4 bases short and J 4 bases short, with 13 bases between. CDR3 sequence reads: CASSQIRGGYGYTF. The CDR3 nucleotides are TGTGCCAGCTCACAGATCAGGGGCGGCTATGGCTACACCTTC.

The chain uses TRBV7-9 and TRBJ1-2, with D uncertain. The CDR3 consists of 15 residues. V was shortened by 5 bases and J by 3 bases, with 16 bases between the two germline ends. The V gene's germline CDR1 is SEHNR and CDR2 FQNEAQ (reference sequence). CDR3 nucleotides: TGTGCCAGCAGCCTGATGGAGTCTCCAGACTATGGCTACACCTTC. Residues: CASSLMESPDYGYTF.

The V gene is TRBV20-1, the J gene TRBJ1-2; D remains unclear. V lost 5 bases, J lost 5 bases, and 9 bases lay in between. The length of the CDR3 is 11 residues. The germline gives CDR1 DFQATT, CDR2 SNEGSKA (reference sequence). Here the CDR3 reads CSAWAGYGYTF. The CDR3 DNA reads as TGCAGTGCTTGGGCTGGGTATGGCTACACCTTC.

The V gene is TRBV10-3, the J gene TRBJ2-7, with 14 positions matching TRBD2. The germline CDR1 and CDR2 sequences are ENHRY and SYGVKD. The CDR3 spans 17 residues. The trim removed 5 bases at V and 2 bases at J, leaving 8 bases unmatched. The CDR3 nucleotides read TGTGCCATCAGTCGACGGACTAGCGGGAGGATAACCTACGAGCAGTACTTC. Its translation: CAISRRTSGRITYEQYF.

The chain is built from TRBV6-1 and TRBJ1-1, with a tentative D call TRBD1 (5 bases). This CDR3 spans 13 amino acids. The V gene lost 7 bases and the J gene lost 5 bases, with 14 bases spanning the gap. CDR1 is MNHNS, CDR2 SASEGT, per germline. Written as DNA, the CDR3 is TGTGCCAGCATCTGGGGGGTTATAACTGAAGCTTTCTTT. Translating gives CASIWGVITEAFF.

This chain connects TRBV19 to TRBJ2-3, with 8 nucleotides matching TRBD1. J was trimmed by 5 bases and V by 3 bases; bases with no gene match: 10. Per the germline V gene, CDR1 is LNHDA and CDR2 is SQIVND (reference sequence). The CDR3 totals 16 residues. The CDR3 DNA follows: TGTGCCAGTAGTATTGAGACAGGGGACTTGGGAGATACGCAGTATTTT. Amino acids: CASSIETGDLGDTQYF.

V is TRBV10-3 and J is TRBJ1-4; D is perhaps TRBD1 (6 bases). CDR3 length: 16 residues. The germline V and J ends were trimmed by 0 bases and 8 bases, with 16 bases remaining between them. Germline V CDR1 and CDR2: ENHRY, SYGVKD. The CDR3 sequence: CAISESTRGIGEKLFF. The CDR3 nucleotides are TGTGCCATCAGTGAGTCCACAAGGGGGATAGGCGAAAAACTGTTTTTT.

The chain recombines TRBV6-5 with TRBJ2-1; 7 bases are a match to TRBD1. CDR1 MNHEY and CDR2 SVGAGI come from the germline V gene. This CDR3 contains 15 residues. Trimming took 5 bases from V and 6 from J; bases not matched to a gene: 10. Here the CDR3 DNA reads TGTGCCAGCAGTACTCAGGGGGTGTCCCTCAATGAGCAGTTCTTC. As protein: CASSTQGVSLNEQFF.

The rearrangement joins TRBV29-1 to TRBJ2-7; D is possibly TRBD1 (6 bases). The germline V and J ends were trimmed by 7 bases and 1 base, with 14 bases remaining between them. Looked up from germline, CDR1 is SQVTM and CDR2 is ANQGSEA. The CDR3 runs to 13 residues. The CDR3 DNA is TGCAGCGCAATAGGACAGATGTCCTACGAGCAGTACTTC. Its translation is CSAIGQMSYEQYF.

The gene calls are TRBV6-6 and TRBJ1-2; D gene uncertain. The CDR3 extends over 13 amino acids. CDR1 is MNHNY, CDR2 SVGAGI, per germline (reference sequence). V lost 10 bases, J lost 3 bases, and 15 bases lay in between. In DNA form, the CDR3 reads TGTGCCATTACTTGGAGCGAAGACTATGGCTACACCTTC. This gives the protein CAITWSEDYGYTF.

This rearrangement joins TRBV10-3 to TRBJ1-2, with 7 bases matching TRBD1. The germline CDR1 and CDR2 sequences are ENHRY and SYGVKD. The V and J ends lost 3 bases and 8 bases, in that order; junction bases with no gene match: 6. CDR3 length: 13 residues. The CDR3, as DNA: TGTGCCATCAGTGACAGGACAGGCAGAGGCTACACCTTC. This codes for CAISDRTGRGYTF.

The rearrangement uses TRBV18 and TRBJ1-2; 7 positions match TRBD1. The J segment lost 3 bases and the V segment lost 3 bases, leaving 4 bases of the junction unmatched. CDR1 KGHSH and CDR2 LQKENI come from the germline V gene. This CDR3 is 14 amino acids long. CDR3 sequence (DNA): TGTGCCAGCTCACCGAAGGGACAGCACTATGGCTACACCTTC. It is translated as CASSPKGQHYGYTF.

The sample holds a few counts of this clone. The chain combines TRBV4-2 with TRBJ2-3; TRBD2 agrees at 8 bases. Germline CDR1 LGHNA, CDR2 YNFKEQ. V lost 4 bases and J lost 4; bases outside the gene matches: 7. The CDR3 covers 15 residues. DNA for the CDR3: TGTGCCAGCAGCCCTAGCTGGCGGGGGGCAGATACGCAGTATTTT. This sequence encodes CASSPSWRGADTQYF.

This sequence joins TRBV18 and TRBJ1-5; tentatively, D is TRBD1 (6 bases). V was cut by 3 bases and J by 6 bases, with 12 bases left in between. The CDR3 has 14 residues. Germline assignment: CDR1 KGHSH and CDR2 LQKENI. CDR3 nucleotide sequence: TGTGCCAGCTCACCGAACAGGGATGCTCAGCCCCAGCATTTT. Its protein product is CASSPNRDAQPQHF.

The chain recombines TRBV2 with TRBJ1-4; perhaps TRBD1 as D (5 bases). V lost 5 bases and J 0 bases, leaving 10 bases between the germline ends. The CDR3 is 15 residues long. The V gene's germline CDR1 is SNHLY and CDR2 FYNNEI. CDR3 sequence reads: CASSPDSATNEKLFF. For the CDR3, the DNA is TGTGCCAGCAGTCCCGACAGTGCAACTAATGAAAAACTGTTTTTT.

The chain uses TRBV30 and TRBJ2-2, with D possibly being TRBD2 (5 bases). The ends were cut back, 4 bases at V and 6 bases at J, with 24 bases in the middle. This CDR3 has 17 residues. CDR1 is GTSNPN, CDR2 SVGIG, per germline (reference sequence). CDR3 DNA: TGTGCCTGGAATAGCGACCGGACGCCGACGCGAGCCGGGGAGCTGTTTTTT. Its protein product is CAWNSDRTPTRAGELFF. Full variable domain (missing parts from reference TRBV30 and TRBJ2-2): SQTIHQWPATLVQPVGSPLSLECTVEGTSNPNLYWYRQAAGRGLQLLFYSVGIGQISSEVPQNLSASRPQDRQFILSSKKLLLSDSGFYLCAWNSDRTPTRAGELFFGEGSRLTVL.

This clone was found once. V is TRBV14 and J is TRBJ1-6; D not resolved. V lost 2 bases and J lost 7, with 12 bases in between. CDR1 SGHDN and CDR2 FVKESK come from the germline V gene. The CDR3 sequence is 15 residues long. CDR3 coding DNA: TGTGCCAGCAGCCAATTGCGGGCCGGGAATTCACCCCTCCACTTT. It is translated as CASSQLRAGNSPLHF.

CDR3 region: CASRGDNNYGYTF. CDR3 sequence (DNA): TGTGCCAGCAGGGGGGACAATAACTATGGCTACACCTTC. The gene calls are TRBV6-6 and TRBJ1-2; D is perhaps TRBD1 (6 bases). The V end lost 6 bases, the J end lost 1 base, and 9 bases lay between the germline ends. CDR3 size: 13 residues. The germline V gene encodes CDR1 MNHNY and CDR2 SVGAGI (reference sequence).

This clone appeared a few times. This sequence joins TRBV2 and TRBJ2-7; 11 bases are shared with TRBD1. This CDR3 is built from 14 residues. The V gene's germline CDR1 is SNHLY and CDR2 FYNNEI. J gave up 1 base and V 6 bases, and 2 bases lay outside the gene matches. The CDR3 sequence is CASSRDRGSYEQYF. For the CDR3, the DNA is TGTGCCAGCAGCCGGGACAGGGGGTCCTACGAGCAGTACTTC.

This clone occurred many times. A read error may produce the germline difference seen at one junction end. DNA for the CDR3: TGTGCCAGCAGCCCCAGGACTAGCGGGTTGTTCTTC. It codes for CASSPRTSGLFF. This chain connects TRBV6-5 to TRBJ2-7, with 11 bases matching TRBD2. The germline gives CDR1 MNHEY, CDR2 SVGAGI. The CDR3 has 12 amino acids.